This entry concerns a single T cell receptor beta chain. This clonotype was recorded a few times. This clone's antigen is unknown. No qualities accompany the bases; no much larger clone lies one base away. The record originates from a study of patients and donors after allogeneic stem cell transplantation (dated by TCRdb to between 2020 and 2021). In the germline V gene (reference sequence), CDR1 corresponds to SGHNT and CDR2 to YYREEE. At the junction V is shortened by 0 bases and J by 7 bases, with 10 bases in between. Counted from cysteine to phenylalanine, this CDR3 has 13 amino acids. Of the read, only the CDR3 DNA is kept; its 39 bases are in frame from base 1. Library creation used RT-PCR. The listed sequencing device is NextSeq 550. Using fastp trimming at Q25 and MiXCR clonotype assembly, TCRdb reanalyzed the public sequencing data and kept in-frame beta chains. Here each entry gathers all rows of one CDR3 protein and keeps the most common genes and DNA. Across this sample there are more than 75,000 distinct CDR3 sequences, with roughly 5.1% seen only once. The ten largest clones add up to 2.6% of the sample.

This chain is built from TRBV5-4 and TRBJ1-2; matching of 6 bases hints at TRBD1 as the D gene. The receptor's source is a human donor who was either an allogeneic HSCT recipient or a stem cell or donor lymphocyte infusion donor (not recorded which). It is not recorded whose cells these are; they may come from a transplant donor. Material: blood, either unsorted or a sorted T cell fraction (not recorded which). The nucleotide sequence reads as follows: TGTGCCAGCAGCTTGGTGGGGGCGCTTGGCTACACCTTC. Translated, it reads CASSLVGALGYTF.